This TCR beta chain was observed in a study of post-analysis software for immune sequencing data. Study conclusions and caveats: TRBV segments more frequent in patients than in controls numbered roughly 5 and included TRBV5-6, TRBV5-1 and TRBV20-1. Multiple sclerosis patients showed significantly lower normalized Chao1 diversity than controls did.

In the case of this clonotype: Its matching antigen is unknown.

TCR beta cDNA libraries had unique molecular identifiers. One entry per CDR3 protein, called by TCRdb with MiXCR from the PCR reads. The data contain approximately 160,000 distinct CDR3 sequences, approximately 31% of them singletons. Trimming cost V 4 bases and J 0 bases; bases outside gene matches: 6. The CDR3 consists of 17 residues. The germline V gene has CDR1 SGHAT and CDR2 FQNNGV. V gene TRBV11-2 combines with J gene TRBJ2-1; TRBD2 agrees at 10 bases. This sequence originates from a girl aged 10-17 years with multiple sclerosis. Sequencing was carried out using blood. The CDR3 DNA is TGTGCCAGCAGCTATTCCGGACTAGCGGACTCCTACAATGAGCAGTTCTTC. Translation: CASSYSGLADSYNEQFF.